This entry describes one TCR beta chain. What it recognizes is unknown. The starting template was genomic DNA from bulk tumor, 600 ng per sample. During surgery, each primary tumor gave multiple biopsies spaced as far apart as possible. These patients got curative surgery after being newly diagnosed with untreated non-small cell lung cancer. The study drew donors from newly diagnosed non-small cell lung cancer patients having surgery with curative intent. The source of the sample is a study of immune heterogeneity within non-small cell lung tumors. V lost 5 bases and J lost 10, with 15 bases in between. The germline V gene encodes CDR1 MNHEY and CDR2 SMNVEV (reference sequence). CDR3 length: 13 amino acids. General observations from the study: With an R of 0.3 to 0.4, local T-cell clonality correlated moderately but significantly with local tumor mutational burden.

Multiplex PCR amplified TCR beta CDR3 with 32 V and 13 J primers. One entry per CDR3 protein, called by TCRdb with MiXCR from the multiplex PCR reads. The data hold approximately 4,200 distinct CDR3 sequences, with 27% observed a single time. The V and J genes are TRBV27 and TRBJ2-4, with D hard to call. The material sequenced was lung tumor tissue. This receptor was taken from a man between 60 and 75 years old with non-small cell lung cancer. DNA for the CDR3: TGTGCCAGCAGTACGACAAGTTTTGGGATTCAGTACTTC. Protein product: CASSTTSFGIQYF.